The table lists the clone carrying this T cell receptor beta chain with a count of one. Using a J-beta primer mix together with a sample-barcoded 5' primer, a second PCR was run for roughly 7 to 12 cycles. Template switching added a 12-random-nucleotide identifier to every cDNA molecule. TCRdb called the 5' RACE reads again in MiXCR, with one record for every CDR3 protein. The data contain roughly 730,000 distinct CDR3 sequences, about 56% of them seen just once; the ten biggest clones take up roughly 24%. This specimen comes from a study of blood T cells in healthy people across ages. This CDR3 spans 12 amino acids. Per the germline V gene, CDR1 is SGHVS and CDR2 is FQNEAQ. Trimming cost V 0 bases and J 13 bases, with 10 bases left between them.

This TCR was sampled from a middle-aged man in good health. Sequenced material: blood. J is TRBJ2-4 and V is TRBV7-8; D unclear. The CDR3 protein is CASSLAFQEQYF. The CDR3 coding sequence is TGTGCCAGCAGCTTAGCGTTTCAGGAGCAGTACTTC.